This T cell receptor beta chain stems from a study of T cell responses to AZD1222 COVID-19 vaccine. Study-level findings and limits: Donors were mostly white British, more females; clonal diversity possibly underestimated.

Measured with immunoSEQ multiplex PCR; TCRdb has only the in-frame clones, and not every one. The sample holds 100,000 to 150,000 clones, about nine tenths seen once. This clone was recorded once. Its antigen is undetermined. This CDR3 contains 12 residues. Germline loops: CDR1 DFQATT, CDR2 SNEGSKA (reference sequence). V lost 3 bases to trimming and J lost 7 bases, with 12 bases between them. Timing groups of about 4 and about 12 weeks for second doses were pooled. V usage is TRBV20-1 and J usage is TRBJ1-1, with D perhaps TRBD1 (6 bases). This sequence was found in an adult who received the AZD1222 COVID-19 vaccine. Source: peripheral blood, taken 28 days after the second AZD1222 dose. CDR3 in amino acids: CSASRGDIEAFF. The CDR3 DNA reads TGCAGTGCTAGTCGCGGGGACATTGAAGCTTTCTTT.